Detailed here is one T cell receptor beta chain. The sample belongs to a study of cytomegalovirus exposure and HLA in healthy donors. PCR was performed using 60 Vbeta and 13 Jbeta primers. Only in-frame clones appear in the TCRdb table, and some are missing; sequencing was by immunoSEQ multiplex PCR. The sample has about 140,000 clones, approximately 80% seen once. This clonotype was obtained from a middle-aged man in good health and CMV-seronegative. Sequencing was done on a sample of PBMCs.

This chain's CDR3 is CASSLGGYRAPGEQYF. CDR3 in DNA: TGTGCCAGCAGCTTAGGGGGCTACAGGGCTCCGGGGGAGCAGTACTTC. V usage is TRBV7-8 and J usage is TRBJ2-7; D is perhaps TRBD1 (6 bases). V gave up 1 base and J gave up 7 bases, with 20 bases separating them. CDR3 length: 16 residues. Germline V gene lookup returns CDR1 SGHVS and CDR2 FQNEAQ.